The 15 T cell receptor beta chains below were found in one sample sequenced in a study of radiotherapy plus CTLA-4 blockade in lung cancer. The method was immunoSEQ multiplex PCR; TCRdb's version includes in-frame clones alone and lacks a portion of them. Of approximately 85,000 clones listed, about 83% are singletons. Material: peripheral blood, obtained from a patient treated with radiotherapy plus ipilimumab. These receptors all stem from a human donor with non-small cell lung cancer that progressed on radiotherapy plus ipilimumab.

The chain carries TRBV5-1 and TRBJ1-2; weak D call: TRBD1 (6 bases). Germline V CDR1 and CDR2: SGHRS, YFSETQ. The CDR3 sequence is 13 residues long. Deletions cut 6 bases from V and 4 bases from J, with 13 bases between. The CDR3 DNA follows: TGCGCCAGCAAGGCAGGGGATGTCTATGGCTACACCTTC. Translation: CASKAGDVYGYTF.

The CDR3 region has the DNA TGTGCCAGTGTTCCGTCTGGAAACACCATATATTTT. Amino acid sequence: CASVPSGNTIYF. The chain joins TRBV19 to TRBJ1-3; D gene unclear. The CDR3 spans 12 residues. Germline V CDR1 and CDR2: LNHDA, SQIVND (reference sequence). V gave up 8 bases and J gave up 1 base, with 6 bases separating them.

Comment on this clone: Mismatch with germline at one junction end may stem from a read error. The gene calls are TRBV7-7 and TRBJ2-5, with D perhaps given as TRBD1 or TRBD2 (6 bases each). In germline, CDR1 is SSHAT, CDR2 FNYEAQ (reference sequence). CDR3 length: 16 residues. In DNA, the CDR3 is TGTGCTAGCAGCTTAGGGGGGACGCAGGGACGAGAGACCCAGTACTTC. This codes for CASSLGGTQGRETQYF.

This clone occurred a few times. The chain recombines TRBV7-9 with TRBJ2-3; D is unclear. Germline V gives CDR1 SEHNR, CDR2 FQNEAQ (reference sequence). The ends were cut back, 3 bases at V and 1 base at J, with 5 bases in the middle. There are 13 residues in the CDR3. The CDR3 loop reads CASSFVGTDTQYF. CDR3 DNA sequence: TGTGCCAGCAGCTTCGTGGGCACAGATACGCAGTATTTT.

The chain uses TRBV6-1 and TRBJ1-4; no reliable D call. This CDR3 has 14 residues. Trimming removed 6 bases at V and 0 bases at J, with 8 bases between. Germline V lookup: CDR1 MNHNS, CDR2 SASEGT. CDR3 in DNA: TGTGCCAGCAGGCCCGATACAACTAATGAAAAACTGTTTTTT. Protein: CASRPDTTNEKLFF.

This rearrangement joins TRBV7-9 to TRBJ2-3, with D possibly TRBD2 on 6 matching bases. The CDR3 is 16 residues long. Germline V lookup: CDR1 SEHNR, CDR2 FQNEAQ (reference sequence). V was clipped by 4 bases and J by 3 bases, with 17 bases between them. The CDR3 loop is CASSSVTRFRTDTQYF. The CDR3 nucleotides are TGTGCCAGCAGCTCGGTGACTAGATTCAGGACAGATACGCAGTATTTT. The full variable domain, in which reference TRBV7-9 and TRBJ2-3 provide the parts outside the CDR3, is DTGVSQNPRHKITKRGQNVTFRCDPISEHNRLYWYRQTLGQGPEFLTYFQNEAQLEKSRLLSDRFSAERPKGSFSTLEIQRTEQGDSAMYLCASSSVTRFRTDTQYFGPGTRLTVL.

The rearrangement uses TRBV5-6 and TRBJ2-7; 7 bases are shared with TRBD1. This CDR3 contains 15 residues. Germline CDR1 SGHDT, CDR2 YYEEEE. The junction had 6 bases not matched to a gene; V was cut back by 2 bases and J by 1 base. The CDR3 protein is CASSFYGQASYEQYF. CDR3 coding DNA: TGTGCCAGCAGCTTCTACGGACAGGCGTCCTACGAGCAGTACTTC.

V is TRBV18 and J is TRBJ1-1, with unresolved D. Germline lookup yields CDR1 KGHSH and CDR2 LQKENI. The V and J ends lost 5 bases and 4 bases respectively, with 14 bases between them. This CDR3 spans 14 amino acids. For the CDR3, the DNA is TGTGCCAGCTCAATGCGCTCCGATCTCACTGAAGCTTTCTTT. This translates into CASSMRSDLTEAFF.

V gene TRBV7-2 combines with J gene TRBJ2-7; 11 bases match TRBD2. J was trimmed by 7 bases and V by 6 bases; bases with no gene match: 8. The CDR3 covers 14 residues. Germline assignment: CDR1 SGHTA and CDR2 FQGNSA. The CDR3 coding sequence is TGTGCCAGCAGATCACTAGCGGGAGTTAGGGAGCAGTACTTC. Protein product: CASRSLAGVREQYF.

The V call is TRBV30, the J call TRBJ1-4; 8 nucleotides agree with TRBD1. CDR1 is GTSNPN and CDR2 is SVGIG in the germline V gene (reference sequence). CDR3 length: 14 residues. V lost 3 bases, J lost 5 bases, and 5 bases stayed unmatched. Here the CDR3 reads CAWSGTGGNEKLFF. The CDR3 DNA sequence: TGTGCCTGGAGCGGGACAGGCGGCAATGAAAAACTGTTTTTT.

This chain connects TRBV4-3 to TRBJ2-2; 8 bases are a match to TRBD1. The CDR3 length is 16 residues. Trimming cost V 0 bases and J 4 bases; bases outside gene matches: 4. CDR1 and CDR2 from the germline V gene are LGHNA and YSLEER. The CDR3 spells CASSQDRGLSTGELFF. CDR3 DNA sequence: TGCGCCAGCAGCCAAGACAGGGGGCTAAGCACCGGGGAGCTGTTTTTT.

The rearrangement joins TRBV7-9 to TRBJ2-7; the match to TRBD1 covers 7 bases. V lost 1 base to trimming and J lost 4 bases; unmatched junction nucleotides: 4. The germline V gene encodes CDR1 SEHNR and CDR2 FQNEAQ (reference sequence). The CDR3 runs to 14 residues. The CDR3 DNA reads TGTGCCAGCAGCTTAGAGGGACAGAAATACGAGCAGTACTTC. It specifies CASSLEGQKYEQYF.

In nucleotides, the CDR3 is TGTGCCAGCACCCCGCGGACAGGGACCTACGAGCAGTACTTC. It translates to CASTPRTGTYEQYF. The chain carries TRBV6-5 and TRBJ2-7; 8 nucleotides match TRBD1. Germline V CDR1 and CDR2: MNHEY, SVGAGI. The CDR3 runs to 14 residues. Trimming cost V 7 bases and J 2 bases; bases outside gene matches: 7.

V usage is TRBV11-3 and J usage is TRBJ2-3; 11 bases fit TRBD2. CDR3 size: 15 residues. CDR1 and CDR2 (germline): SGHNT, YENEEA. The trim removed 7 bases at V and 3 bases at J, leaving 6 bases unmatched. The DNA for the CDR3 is TGTGCCAGCATGGTGGCTAGCGGGAGGACAGATACGCAGTATTTT. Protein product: CASMVASGRTDTQYF.

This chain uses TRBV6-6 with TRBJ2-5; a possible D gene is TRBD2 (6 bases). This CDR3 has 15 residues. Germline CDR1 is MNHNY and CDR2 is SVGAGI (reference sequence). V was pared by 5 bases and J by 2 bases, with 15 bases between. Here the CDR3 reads CASSQPGLAQETQYF. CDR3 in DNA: TGTGCCAGCAGTCAACCGGGACTTGCACAAGAGACCCAGTACTTC.